This T cell receptor beta chain was recorded in a study of control samples from healthy donors and cancer patients. The V end lost 6 bases, the J end lost 0 bases, and 11 bases lay between the germline ends. Germline V lookup: CDR1 SQVTM, CDR2 ANQGSEA. CDR3 size: 13 residues. The method was immunoSEQ multiplex PCR; TCRdb's version includes in-frame clones alone and lacks a portion of them. The sample holds some 150,000 clones, 75% to 90% seen once. Regarding this clone: This sample includes further DNA sequences coding for the same CDR3.

The chain employs TRBV29-1 and TRBJ1-1, with a possible D match to TRBD1 (5 bases). This receptor was identified in a man aged 30-40 years in good health. The sequenced material came from blood. The chain's CDR3 is CSVRGLMNTEAFF. In nucleotides, the CDR3 is TGCAGCGTAAGGGGACTAATGAACACTGAAGCTTTCTTT.